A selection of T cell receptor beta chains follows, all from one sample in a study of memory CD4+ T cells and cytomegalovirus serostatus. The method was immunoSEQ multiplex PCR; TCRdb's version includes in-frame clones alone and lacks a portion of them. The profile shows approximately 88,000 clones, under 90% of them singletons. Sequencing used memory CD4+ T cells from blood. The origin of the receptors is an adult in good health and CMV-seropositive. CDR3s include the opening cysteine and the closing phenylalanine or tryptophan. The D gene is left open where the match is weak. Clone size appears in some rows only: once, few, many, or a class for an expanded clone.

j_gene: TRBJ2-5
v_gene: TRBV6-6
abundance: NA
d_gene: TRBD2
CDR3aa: CASSYSILAGQETQYF
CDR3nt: TGTGCCAGCAGTTACTCGATACTAGCGGGCCAAGAGACCCAGTACTTC

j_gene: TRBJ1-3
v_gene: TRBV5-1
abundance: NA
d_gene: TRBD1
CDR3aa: CASSGQGAYSGNTIYF
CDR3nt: TGCGCCAGCAGCGGACAGGGGGCCTACTCTGGAAACACCATATATTTT

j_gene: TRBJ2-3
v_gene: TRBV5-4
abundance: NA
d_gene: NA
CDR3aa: CASSSSTDTQYF
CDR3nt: TGTGCCAGCAGCTCCAGCACAGATACGCAGTATTTT

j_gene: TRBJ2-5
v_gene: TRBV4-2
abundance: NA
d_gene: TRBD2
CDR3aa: CASSQEPIGGEETQYF
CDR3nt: TGTGCCAGCAGCCAAGAACCAATTGGGGGGGAAGAGACCCAGTACTTC

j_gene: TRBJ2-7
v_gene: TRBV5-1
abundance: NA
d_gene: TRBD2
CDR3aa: CASSTFSGRAGEQYF
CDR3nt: TGCGCCAGCAGCACCTTTAGCGGGAGGGCGGGCGAGCAGTACTTC

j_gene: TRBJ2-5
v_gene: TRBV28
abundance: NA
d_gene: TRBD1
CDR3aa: CASETGQAETQYF
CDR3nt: TGTGCCAGCGAGACCGGACAGGCGGAGACCCAGTACTTC

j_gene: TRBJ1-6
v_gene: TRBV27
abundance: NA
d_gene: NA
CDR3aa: CASRPAFNSPLHF
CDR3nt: TGTGCCAGCAGACCAGCTTTTAATTCACCCCTCCACTTT

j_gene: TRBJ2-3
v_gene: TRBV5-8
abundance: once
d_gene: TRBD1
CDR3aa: CASSLRAGGADTQYF
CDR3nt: TGTGCCAGCAGCTTGAGGGCAGGGGGCGCAGATACGCAGTATTTT

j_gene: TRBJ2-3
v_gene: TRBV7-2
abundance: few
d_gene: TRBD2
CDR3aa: CASSLTTSGRGQYF
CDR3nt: TGTGCCAGCAGCTTAACAACTAGCGGGAGAGGGCAGTATTTT

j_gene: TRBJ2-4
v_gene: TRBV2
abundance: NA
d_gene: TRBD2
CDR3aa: CASRTWGEGAKNIQYF
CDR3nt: TGTGCCAGCAGAACGTGGGGGGAGGGGGCCAAAAACATTCAGTACTTC

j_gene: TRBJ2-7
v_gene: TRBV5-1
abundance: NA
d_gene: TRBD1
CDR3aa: CASSLPRQGAQAYEQYF
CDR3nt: TGCGCCAGCAGCTTGCCTCGACAGGGCGCCCAAGCCTACGAGCAGTACTTC

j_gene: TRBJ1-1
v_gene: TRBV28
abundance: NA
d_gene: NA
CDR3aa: CASTPTGARNTEAFF
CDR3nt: TGTGCCAGCACCCCCACCGGGGCGCGAAACACTGAAGCTTTCTTT

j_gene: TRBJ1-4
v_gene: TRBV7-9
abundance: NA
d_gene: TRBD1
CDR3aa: CASTLVGGAFEKLFF
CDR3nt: TGTGCCAGCACCTTAGTAGGGGGCGCATTTGAAAAACTGTTTTTT

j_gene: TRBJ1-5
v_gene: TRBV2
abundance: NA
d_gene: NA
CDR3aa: CASTRGYNQPQHF
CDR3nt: TGTGCCAGCACTAGGGGATACAATCAGCCCCAGCATTTT

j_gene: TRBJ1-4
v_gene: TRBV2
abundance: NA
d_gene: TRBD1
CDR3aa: CATRFEGTENEKLFF
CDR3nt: TGTGCCACAAGGTTCGAGGGGACAGAAAATGAAAAACTGTTTTTT

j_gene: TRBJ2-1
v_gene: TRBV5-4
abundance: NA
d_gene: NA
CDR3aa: CASSLDKNEQFF
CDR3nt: TGTGCCAGCAGCTTGGACAAGAATGAGCAGTTCTTC

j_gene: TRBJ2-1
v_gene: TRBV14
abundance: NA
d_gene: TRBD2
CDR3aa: CASSPGLAGYNEQFF
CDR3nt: TGTGCCAGCAGCCCGGGACTAGCGGGGTACAATGAGCAGTTCTTC

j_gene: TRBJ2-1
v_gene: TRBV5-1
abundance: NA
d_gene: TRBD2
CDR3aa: CASSHTSGYNEQFF
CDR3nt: TGCGCCAGCAGCCACACTAGCGGGTACAATGAGCAGTTCTTC

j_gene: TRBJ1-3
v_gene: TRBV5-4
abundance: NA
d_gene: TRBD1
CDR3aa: CASSPDRVGNTIYF
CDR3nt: TGTGCCAGCAGCCCCGACAGGGTGGGAAACACCATATATTTT

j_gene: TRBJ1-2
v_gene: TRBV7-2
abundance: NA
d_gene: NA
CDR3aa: CASSLNKAAYGYTF
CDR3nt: TGTGCCAGCAGCTTAAATAAGGCTGCGTATGGCTACACCTTC

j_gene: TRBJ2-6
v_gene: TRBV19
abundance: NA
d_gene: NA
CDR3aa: CASSVRVRASSGANVLTF
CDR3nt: TGTGCCAGTAGTGTTCGGGTCAGGGCAAGCTCTGGGGCCAACGTCCTGACTTTC

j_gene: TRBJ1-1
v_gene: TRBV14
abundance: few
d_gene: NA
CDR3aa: CASSLLIEAFF
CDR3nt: TGTGCCAGCAGCCTACTTATTGAAGCTTTCTTT

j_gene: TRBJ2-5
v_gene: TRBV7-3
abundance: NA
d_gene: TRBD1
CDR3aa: CASSLTGTGGQETQYF
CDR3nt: TGTGCCAGCAGCTTAACGGGGACAGGGGGGCAAGAGACCCAGTACTTC

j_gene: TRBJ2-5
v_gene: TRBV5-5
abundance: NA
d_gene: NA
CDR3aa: CASSLAGTEETQYF
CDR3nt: TGTGCCAGCAGCTTGGCGGGCACTGAGGAGACCCAGTACTTC

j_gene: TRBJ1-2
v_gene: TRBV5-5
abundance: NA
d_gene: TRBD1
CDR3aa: CASSSGTGGDYGYTF
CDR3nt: TGTGCCAGCAGCTCGGGGACAGGGGGCGACTATGGCTACACCTTC

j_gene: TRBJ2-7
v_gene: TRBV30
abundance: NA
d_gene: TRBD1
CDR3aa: CACPGQGSYEQYF
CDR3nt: TGTGCCTGCCCCGGACAGGGGTCCTACGAGCAGTACTTC

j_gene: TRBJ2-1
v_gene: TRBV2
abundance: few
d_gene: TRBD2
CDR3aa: CASSEARGSGRQQNEQFF
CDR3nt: TGTGCCAGCAGTGAAGCTAGGGGGAGCGGGAGACAACAAAATGAGCAGTTCTTC

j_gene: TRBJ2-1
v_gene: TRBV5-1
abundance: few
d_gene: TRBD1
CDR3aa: CASRFTGGWANEQFF
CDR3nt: TGCGCCAGCAGGTTTACAGGGGGCTGGGCCAATGAGCAGTTCTTC

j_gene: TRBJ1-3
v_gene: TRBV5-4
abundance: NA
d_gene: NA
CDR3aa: CASSQSYSGNTIYF
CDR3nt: TGTGCCAGCAGCCAATCCTACTCTGGAAACACCATATATTTT

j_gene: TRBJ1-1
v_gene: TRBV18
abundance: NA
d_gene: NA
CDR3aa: CASSYDRNTEAFF
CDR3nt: TGTGCCAGCTCCTACGACAGAAACACTGAAGCTTTCTTT

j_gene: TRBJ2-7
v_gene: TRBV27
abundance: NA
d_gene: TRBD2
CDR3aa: CASRSASGNGVGNEQYF
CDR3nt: TGTGCCAGCAGAAGCGCTAGCGGGAATGGGGTGGGGAACGAGCAGTACTTC

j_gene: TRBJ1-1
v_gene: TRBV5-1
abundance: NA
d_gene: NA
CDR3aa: CASSVGMTNEGTEAFF
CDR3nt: TGCGCCAGCAGCGTCGGAATGACGAATGAGGGCACTGAAGCTTTCTTT

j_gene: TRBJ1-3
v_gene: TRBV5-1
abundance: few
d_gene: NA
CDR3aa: CASSLAGGSSGNTIYF
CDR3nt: TGCGCCAGCAGCTTGGCCGGGGGCAGCTCTGGAAACACCATATATTTT

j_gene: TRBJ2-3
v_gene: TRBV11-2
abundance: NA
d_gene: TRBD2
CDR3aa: CASSLRLAPLTDTQYF
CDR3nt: TGTGCCAGCAGCTTACGACTAGCCCCGCTCACAGATACGCAGTATTTT

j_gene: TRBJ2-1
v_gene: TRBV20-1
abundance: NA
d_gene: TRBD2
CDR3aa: CSASTGGEQFF
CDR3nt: TGCAGTGCTAGTACGGGGGGTGAGCAGTTCTTC

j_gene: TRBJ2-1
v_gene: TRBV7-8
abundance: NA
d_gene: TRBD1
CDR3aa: CASSSTPGQGAHEQFF
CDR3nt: TGTGCCAGCAGTTCCACCCCGGGACAGGGGGCGCATGAGCAGTTCTTC